A selection of T cell receptor beta chains follows, all from one sample in a study. TCRdb reanalysed the RT-PCR reads using MiXCR and keeps one entry per CDR3 protein. The sample holds more than 600,000 distinct CDR3 sequences, about 14% seen once. Input material: memory CD4+ T cells from blood. The source is a female donor in good health, serving as a healthy control. Both conserved end residues are part of each CDR3. A D gene is named only where the DNA matches it firmly. Size is stated for part of the rows, as once, few or many counts, or as a class when the clone is expanded.

j_call d_call clone_size v_call cdr3_aa cdr3_nt
TRBJ2-3 . few TRBV6-5 CASSRDARTDTQYF TGTGCCAGCAGCCGGGACGCCCGCACAGATACGCAGTATTTT
TRBJ1-2 . many TRBV12-3/TRBV12-4 CASSLGYRVGDGYTF TGTGCCAGCAGTTTAGGTTACAGGGTGGGAGATGGCTACACCTTC
TRBJ1-2 TRBD1 many TRBV6-1 CASSADRGGYGYTF TGTGCCAGCAGTGCCGACAGGGGAGGCTATGGCTACACCTTC
TRBJ1-2 . . TRBV27 CASSLTHRAANYGYTF TGTGCCAGCAGTTTAACCCACAGGGCAGCTAACTATGGCTACACCTTC
TRBJ2-3 . many TRBV10-3 CAISGTGHTSTDTQYF TGTGCCATCAGTGGTACAGGACACACTAGCACAGATACGCAGTATTTT
TRBJ2-7 . few TRBV6-5 CASRGQGAREGRQYF TGTGCCAGCAGAGGGCAGGGCGCGCGGGAAGGGAGACAGTACTTC
TRBJ1-1 TRBD1 . TRBV7-9 CASRFEEQGRSFF TGTGCCAGCAGATTCGAGGAACAGGGGAGGTCTTTCTTT
TRBJ2-1 TRBD2 few TRBV11-2 CASSFFRSGGGEQFF TGTGCCAGCAGCTTCTTCAGGTCGGGAGGTGGAGAGCAGTTCTTC
TRBJ2-3 TRBD2 . TRBV27 CASSFPSGGGTDTQYF TGTGCCAGCAGTTTTCCTAGCGGGGGGGGCACAGATACGCAGTATTTT
TRBJ1-1 . . TRBV7-9 CASSRAADTEAFF TGTGCCAGCAGCCGTGCCGCGGACACTGAAGCTTTCTTT
TRBJ2-2 . many TRBV30 CAWTKNTGELFF TGTGCCTGGACCAAGAACACCGGGGAGCTGTTTTTT
TRBJ2-5 TRBD1 many TRBV29-1 CSATQGAETQYF TGCAGCGCCACTCAGGGGGCCGAGACCCAGTACTTC